This T cell receptor (beta chain) was obtained from a study of T cell clonality in common variable immunodeficiency. Broader study findings: Compared with healthy controls, CVID subjects showed increased TCRbeta clonality, mostly in about a third. CVID subjects shared fewer TCRbeta clones than healthy controls did. Patient heterogeneity in the CVID cohort limited correlations between repertoire features and clinical complications. Fewer deletions and N-nucleotide insertions were reportedly seen in common variable immunodeficiency TCR beta sequences.

The CDR3 length is 15 residues. With 7 bases clipped from V and 0 bases from J, the junction kept 10 bases outside the gene matches. Per the germline V gene, CDR1 is SQVTM and CDR2 is ANQGSEA. TCRdb's copy holds only in-frame clones and misses some; the assay was immunoSEQ multiplex PCR. The counts give more than 55,000 clones, none of them seen only once; over 0.8% is held by the top ten. This clone was picked up a small number of times. The antigen is undetermined. The DNA ends 3 residues before the CDR3 does, and the rest of the CDR3 is filled in from the germline J gene. The clonotype originates from a person between 18 and 69 years old in good health. The chain joins TRBV29-1 to TRBJ2-7, with TRBD2 matching over 9 bases. Sequencing was carried out using peripheral blood mononuclear cells. The CDR3 loop is CSASGGSGGSYEQYF. Partial CDR3 DNA: TGCAGCGCCTCAGGGGGTAGCGGGGGCTCCTACGAG.